A single sample gave rise to the 7 T cell receptor beta chains below, sequenced in a study of cytomegalovirus exposure and HLA in healthy donors. The primer mix had 60 Vbeta and 13 Jbeta primers. Sequenced by immunoSEQ multiplex PCR; TCRdb stores in-frame clones only, minus some. The data contain around 150,000 clones, 79% of them singletons. What was sequenced was PBMCs. The receptors come from a man aged 45 to 65 in good health and CMV-seropositive.

This chain joins TRBV25-1 and TRBJ1-4; D gene uncertain. The CDR3 spans 11 residues. Germline V gene data show CDR1 as MGHDK and CDR2 as SYGVNS. Between the trimmed V and J ends, which lost 7 bases and 6 bases, there was a span of 6 bases. CDR3 region: CASTQYEKLFF. The CDR3 DNA sequence: TGTGCCAGCACCCAATATGAAAAACTGTTTTTT.

This chain links TRBV28 with TRBJ1-2, with 7 bases aligning to TRBD1. The CDR3 has 13 amino acids. V lost 6 bases to trimming and J lost 5 bases; unmatched junction nucleotides: 6. Germline assignment: CDR1 MDHEN and CDR2 SYDVKM. CDR3 in amino acids: CASSLQGDYGYTF. In DNA form, the CDR3 reads TGTGCCAGCAGCCTCCAGGGGGATTATGGCTACACCTTC.

The rearrangement joins TRBV28 to TRBJ2-5, with D possibly TRBD2 on 7 matching bases. This CDR3 contains 15 residues. The V end lost 1 base, the J end lost 4 bases, and 13 bases lay between the germline ends. The V gene's germline CDR1 is MDHEN and CDR2 SYDVKM. In DNA, the CDR3 is TGTGCCAGCAGTTTATTTACAGGGAGGGGAGAGACCCAGTACTTC. Translated: CASSLFTGRGETQYF.

V and J are TRBV5-4 and TRBJ2-4; 7 bases match TRBD1. The V and J ends lost 4 bases and 4 bases, in that order; junction bases with no gene match: 8. This CDR3 has 15 residues. Per germline, CDR1 SGHNT and CDR2 YYREEE (reference sequence). CDR3 amino acids: CASSNPGQTKNIQYF. The CDR3 DNA follows: TGTGCCAGCAGCAATCCGGGACAGACAAAAAACATTCAGTACTTC.

The chain is built from TRBV5-1 and TRBJ2-2, with TRBD1 as a possible D gene (6 bases). V was trimmed by 3 bases and J by 4 bases, leaving 16 bases between them. Germline V gene data show CDR1 as SGHRS and CDR2 as YFSETQ. The CDR3 has 16 amino acids. The CDR3, as DNA: TGCGCCAGCAGCTCGAGCCCAGGGGATGGCACCGGGGAGCTGTTTTTT. Amino acids: CASSSSPGDGTGELFF.

The chain joins TRBV5-4 to TRBJ2-5; 10 bases align to TRBD2. Germline-derived CDR1 and CDR2 are SGHNT and YYREEE (reference sequence). The CDR3 covers 15 residues. J gave up 5 bases and V 0 bases, and 4 bases lay outside the gene matches. The CDR3 coding sequence is TGTGCCAGCAGCTTGGCTAGCGGGAGTAAGGAGACCCAGTACTTC. It codes for CASSLASGSKETQYF.

The chain links TRBV15 to TRBJ2-3, with TRBD1 matching 10 bases. This CDR3 spans 13 amino acids. CDR1 LNHNV and CDR2 YYDKDF come from the germline V gene (reference sequence). V lost 5 bases and J lost 4; bases outside the gene matches: 0. For the CDR3, the DNA is TGTGCCACCAGCGGGACAGGGGCAGATACGCAGTATTTT. Translated: CATSGTGADTQYF.